The 25 T cell receptor beta chains below all came from one sample that was sequenced in a study of radiation and T cells in renal cell carcinoma. The protocol was immunoSEQ multiplex PCR, while the TCRdb copy is restricted to in-frame clones and leaves out a portion. The profile shows about 95,000 clones, around 88% of them singletons. Time point described: baseline pretreatment blood. Treatment: 15 Gy SBRT to primary tumor, nephrectomy 4 weeks later. Sequencing was performed on blood, taken from a patient whose treatment included radiotherapy and nephrectomy. The receptors were gathered from a man aged 45 to 65 with renal cell carcinoma.

The V and J genes are TRBV7-2 and TRBJ1-5; tentative D call: TRBD1 (5 bases). V was shortened by 5 bases and J by 0 bases, with 8 bases between the two germline ends. CDR1 and CDR2 from the germline V gene are SGHTA and FQGNSA. There are 14 residues in the CDR3. The CDR3 DNA follows: TGTGCCAGCAGCGGACATGATAGCAATCAGCCCCAGCATTTT. Protein product: CASSGHDSNQPQHF.

The chain combines TRBV7-8 with TRBJ1-2; the match to TRBD1 covers 9 bases. This CDR3 comprises 17 residues. V shed 1 base, J shed 4 bases, and the junction held 10 bases outside the gene matches. The germline V gene encodes CDR1 SGHVS and CDR2 FQNEAQ. CDR3 DNA sequence: TGTGCCAGCAGCTTAGGGGACAGGGTTTGGTCCTCCTATGGCTACACCTTC. Its protein product is CASSLGDRVWSSYGYTF.

This chain links TRBV19 with TRBJ1-4; D gene unclear. Trimming pared 3 bases from V and 7 bases from J, leaving 18 bases between. CDR1 and CDR2 from the germline V gene are LNHDA and SQIVND (reference sequence). The CDR3 contains 16 residues. The chain's CDR3 is CASSISPPEVGEKLFF. CDR3 in DNA: TGTGCCAGTAGTATCTCCCCGCCGGAGGTGGGTGAAAAACTGTTTTTT.

The chain combines TRBV4-1 with TRBJ1-1; D remains unclear. CDR1 is MGHRA, CDR2 YSYEKL, per germline. V lost 2 bases to trimming and J lost 0 bases, with 16 bases between them. There are 17 residues in the CDR3. Here the CDR3 DNA reads TGCGCCAGCAGCCAAAAAGCCTCCACTGACATGAACACTGAAGCTTTCTTT. Amino acids: CASSQKASTDMNTEAFF.

The chain carries TRBV19 and TRBJ1-1, with unresolved D. Trimming shortened V by 7 bases and J by 2 bases, and 14 bases separated the two germline ends. Germline CDR1 reads LNHDA; CDR2 reads SQIVND (reference sequence). The CDR3 is 14 amino acids. The CDR3 sequence: CASTLSPTNTEAFF. In nucleotides, the CDR3 is TGTGCCAGTACCCTTAGTCCAACCAACACTGAAGCTTTCTTT. The variable domain in full, completed from reference TRBV19 and TRBJ1-1, reads DGGITQSPKYLFRKEGQNVTLSCEQNLNHDAMYWYRQDPGQGLRLIYYSQIVNDFQKGDIAEGYSVSREKKESFPLTVTSAQKNPTAFYLCASTLSPTNTEAFFGQGTRLTVV.

This chain uses TRBV27 with TRBJ1-2, with 8 bases fitting TRBD1. Germline V gene sequence: CDR1 MNHEY, CDR2 SMNVEV (reference sequence). The CDR3 totals 14 residues. Trimming took 6 bases from V and 7 from J; bases not matched to a gene: 10. The CDR3 DNA sequence: TGTGCCAGCAGGGAACAACCAGGACAGGGTGGCTACACCTTC. Translation gives CASREQPGQGGYTF.

The V gene is TRBV29-1, the J gene TRBJ2-7; no firm D call. This CDR3 comprises 13 residues. Per germline, CDR1 SQVTM and CDR2 ANQGSEA. V lost 7 bases and J 4 bases, leaving 17 bases between the germline ends. CDR3: CSDSTLAIYEQYF. DNA of the CDR3: TGCAGCGACTCGACACTGGCTATTTACGAGCAGTACTTC.

The CDR3 is CASSRGQATSYEQYF. In DNA form, the CDR3 reads TGCGCCAGCAGCCGAGGACAGGCGACTTCCTACGAGCAGTACTTC. The chain has TRBV4-1 and TRBJ2-7, with TRBD1 matching over 7 bases. V trimming: 4 bases; J trimming: 1 base; junction bases outside the gene matches: 7. Germline V gives CDR1 MGHRA, CDR2 YSYEKL. The CDR3 loop spans 15 amino acids.

CDR3 sequence reads: CASSRLAGRNNEQFF. Written as DNA, the CDR3 is TGTGCCAGTAGTAGACTAGCGGGGAGAAACAATGAGCAGTTCTTC. The chain has TRBV19 and TRBJ2-1; TRBD2 aligns across 11 bases. Germline CDR1 and CDR2: LNHDA and SQIVND (reference sequence). CDR3 length: 15 amino acids. With V trimmed by 4 bases and J by 5 bases, 4 bases remained unmatched. Looking up the rest from reference TRBV19 and TRBJ2-1 gives the full variable domain: DGGITQSPKYLFRKEGQNVTLSCEQNLNHDAMYWYRQDPGQGLRLIYYSQIVNDFQKGDIAEGYSVSREKKESFPLTVTSAQKNPTAFYLCASSRLAGRNNEQFFGPGTRLTVL.

The chain recombines TRBV6-1 with TRBJ1-3, with 7 bases fitting TRBD1. The J segment lost 2 bases and the V segment lost 1 base, leaving 2 bases of the junction unmatched. This CDR3 comprises 15 residues. Per germline, CDR1 MNHNS and CDR2 SASEGT. The CDR3 here is CASSEDRGTGNTIYF. Written as DNA, the CDR3 is TGTGCCAGCAGTGAAGACAGGGGCACTGGAAACACCATATATTTT.

The genes are TRBV6-9 and TRBJ2-5; 7 bases map to TRBD1. This CDR3 has 14 residues. The junction had 5 bases not matched to a gene; V was cut back by 7 bases and J by 0 bases. Germline CDR1 is MNHGY and CDR2 is SVAAGI. Here the CDR3 reads CASNYRGDQETQYF. CDR3 in DNA: TGTGCCAGCAACTACAGGGGAGACCAAGAGACCCAGTACTTC.

The chain is built from TRBV9 and TRBJ2-2; 7 nucleotides line up with TRBD2. Germline CDR1 SGDLS, CDR2 YYNGEE. This CDR3 region has 16 residues. The junction had 4 bases not matched to a gene; V was cut back by 0 bases and J by 2 bases. The CDR3 nucleotides read TGTGCCAGCAGCGTAGTGGGGACTACAAACACCGGGGAGCTGTTTTTT. This gives the protein CASSVVGTTNTGELFF. Full variable domain (remainder filled in from reference TRBV9 and TRBJ2-2): DSGVTQTPKHLITATGQRVTLRCSPRSGDLSVYWYQQSLDQGLQFLIQYYNGEERAKGNILERFSAQQFPDLHSELNLSSLELGDSALYFCASSVVGTTNTGELFFGEGSRLTVL.

The chain combines TRBV19 with TRBJ2-7; the D is unclear. Germline loops: CDR1 LNHDA, CDR2 SQIVND (reference sequence). The CDR3 totals 13 residues. The V end was cut by 3 bases, the J end by 0 bases, with 6 bases between. CDR3 sequence reads: CASSISSSYEQYF. The CDR3 coding sequence is TGTGCCAGTAGTATTTCTAGCTCCTACGAGCAGTACTTC.

This rearrangement joins TRBV5-4 to TRBJ2-7, with D unresolved. The germline CDR1 and CDR2 sequences are SGHNT and YYREEE (reference sequence). The V and J ends lost 7 bases and 6 bases respectively, with 11 bases between them. This CDR3 has 11 amino acids. The CDR3 nucleotides are TGTGCCAGCCGTCCGGTTGCCGAGCAGTACTTC. Its translation: CASRPVAEQYF.

The rearrangement uses TRBV27 and TRBJ2-5; 7 nucleotides agree with TRBD1. This CDR3 has 16 residues. Trimming at V came to 4 bases and at J to 0 bases, leaving 8 bases not matched to a gene. Germline CDR1 is MNHEY and CDR2 is SMNVEV (reference sequence). CDR3 nucleotides: TGTGCCAGCAGTTCCCTTGGGACAGACAACCAAGAGACCCAGTACTTC. Its translation: CASSSLGTDNQETQYF.

J is TRBJ1-1 and V is TRBV27; TRBD1 agrees at 9 bases. Germline V gives CDR1 MNHEY, CDR2 SMNVEV (reference sequence). The V segment lost 5 bases and the J segment 3 bases; nucleotides outside the gene matches: 7. CDR3 size: 15 residues. In DNA, the CDR3 is TGTGCCAGCAGTACCCACAGGGGGCGCGACACTGAAGCTTTCTTT. Amino acids: CASSTHRGRDTEAFF.

The chain links TRBV29-1 to TRBJ2-7, with 9 bases identical to TRBD1. Germline loops: CDR1 SQVTM, CDR2 ANQGSEA. V lost 4 bases and J lost 3; bases outside the gene matches: 4. This CDR3 contains 13 residues. The CDR3 nucleotides are TGCAGCGTTGCTAGGACAGGGGACTACGAGCAGTACTTC. Protein: CSVARTGDYEQYF.

The chain has TRBV6-1 and TRBJ2-3; the D is unclear. V was pared by 8 bases and J by 2 bases, with 11 bases between. Per germline, CDR1 MNHNS and CDR2 SASEGT. The CDR3 length is 13 residues. As DNA, the CDR3 is TGTGCCAGCGCTCTCCAGGACACAGATACGCAGTATTTT. It yields the protein CASALQDTDTQYF.

V gene TRBV19 combines with J gene TRBJ1-1; TRBD1 might be the D (5 bases). The CDR3 is 15 amino acids. Trimming left V 1 base short and J 1 base short, with 10 bases between. Per the germline V gene, CDR1 is LNHDA and CDR2 is SQIVND (reference sequence). The CDR3 loop is CASSIGGAQNTEAFF. CDR3 sequence (DNA): TGTGCCAGTAGTATAGGGGGCGCGCAGAACACTGAAGCTTTCTTT. Using reference TRBV19 and TRBJ1-1 for the parts outside the CDR3, the full variable domain is DGGITQSPKYLFRKEGQNVTLSCEQNLNHDAMYWYRQDPGQGLRLIYYSQIVNDFQKGDIAEGYSVSREKKESFPLTVTSAQKNPTAFYLCASSIGGAQNTEAFFGQGTRLTVV.

This chain joins TRBV5-4 and TRBJ2-5, with D uncertain. The germline V and J ends were trimmed by 0 bases and 5 bases, with 14 bases remaining between them. Looked up from germline, CDR1 is SGHNT and CDR2 is YYREEE (reference sequence). The CDR3 length is 15 residues. The CDR3 spells CASSLEGSLGETQYF. DNA for the CDR3: TGTGCCAGCAGCTTGGAAGGTAGCCTGGGGGAGACCCAGTACTTC.

This sequence joins TRBV4-1 and TRBJ1-2; possibly TRBD1 for D (6 bases). V was clipped by 0 bases and J by 2 bases, with 13 bases between them. Germline-derived CDR1 and CDR2 are MGHRA and YSYEKL. The CDR3 sequence is 16 residues long. The DNA for the CDR3 is TGCGCCAGCAGCCAAGAAGGGGGGCAGGACAACTATGGCTACACCTTC. It codes for CASSQEGGQDNYGYTF.

The gene calls are TRBV7-9 and TRBJ1-4; the D gene is possibly TRBD1 (5 bases). The V end lost 4 bases, the J end lost 1 base, and 10 bases lay between the germline ends. CDR1 SEHNR and CDR2 FQNEAQ come from the germline V gene (reference sequence). The CDR3 spans 15 residues. CDR3 bases: TGTGCCAGCAGCTCCCAAGGGGTAACTAATGAAAAACTGTTTTTT. Protein sequence: CASSSQGVTNEKLFF.

The chain is built from TRBV30 and TRBJ2-7; a possible D gene is TRBD1 (5 bases). This CDR3 spans 12 amino acids. Germline loops: CDR1 GTSNPN, CDR2 SVGIG (reference sequence). V was shortened by 2 bases and J by 7 bases, with 12 bases between the two germline ends. This chain's CDR3 is CAWSSGSPEQYF. In nucleotides, the CDR3 is TGTGCCTGGAGTTCAGGGTCCCCTGAGCAGTACTTC.

This chain joins TRBV27 and TRBJ2-1; possible D gene TRBD2, 5 bases. Deletions cut 6 bases from V and 7 bases from J, with 13 bases between. The CDR3 runs to 13 residues. Germline V gene data show CDR1 as MNHEY and CDR2 as SMNVEV (reference sequence). The CDR3 loop is CASSGLRMNEQFF. CDR3 DNA: TGTGCCAGCAGCGGACTTCGTATGAATGAGCAGTTCTTC.

With regard to this clone: Other DNA variants within this sample encode the same CDR3. The V and J genes are TRBV2 and TRBJ1-4; D might be TRBD1 (6 bases). Germline V lookup: CDR1 SNHLY, CDR2 FYNNEI. The CDR3 extends over 15 amino acids. V was pared by 5 bases and J by 7 bases, with 17 bases between. The CDR3 region has the DNA TGTGCCAGCAGTTCGATACAGGGTTTAGTTGAAAAACTGTTTTTT. As protein: CASSSIQGLVEKLFF.